These T cell receptor beta chains were read from a single sample in a study of Tregs in tolerant kidney transplant recipients. Sequencing used immunoSEQ multiplex PCR; TCRdb keeps in-frame clones, though not all of them. Here the sample spans more than 60,000 clones, approximately 83% being singletons. The sample in question was Tregs from blood, obtained before the transplant. The receptors were gathered from a human donor who received a combined kidney and bone marrow transplant. Both conserved end residues are part of each CDR3. Fields, in order: V gene, D gene, J gene, CDR3 length, clone size, CDR3 protein, CDR3 DNA. D genes are given only for firm matches. Expanded clones are given a class, and other clones once, few, many or no size at all.

V gene: TRBV6-1
D gene: .
J gene: TRBJ1-1
CDR3 length: 12
clone size: .
CDR3 protein: CASSEQRTEAFF
CDR3 DNA: TGTGCCAGCAGTGAACAGAGAACTGAAGCTTTCTTT

V gene: TRBV5-1
D gene: .
J gene: TRBJ1-1
CDR3 length: 14
clone size: .
CDR3 protein: CASSLGGGRTEAFF
CDR3 DNA: TGCGCCAGCAGCTTGGGTGGGGGTCGCACTGAAGCTTTCTTT

V gene: TRBV5-1
D gene: .
J gene: TRBJ1-2
CDR3 length: 16
clone size: .
CDR3 protein: CASSLGDPLLLGGYTF
CDR3 DNA: TGCGCCAGCAGCTTGGGGGACCCCCTGTTGTTAGGGGGCTACACCTTC

V gene: TRBV11-2
D gene: .
J gene: TRBJ2-3
CDR3 length: 16
clone size: .
CDR3 protein: CASSLGHGTYTDTQYF
CDR3 DNA: TGTGCCAGCAGCTTAGGTCATGGGACCTACACAGATACGCAGTATTTT

V gene: TRBV14
D gene: .
J gene: TRBJ2-3
CDR3 length: 14
clone size: .
CDR3 protein: CASSQGDWQDTQYF
CDR3 DNA: TGTGCCAGCAGCCAAGGGGACTGGCAGGATACGCAGTATTTT

V gene: TRBV7-9
D gene: .
J gene: TRBJ2-7
CDR3 length: 15
clone size: .
CDR3 protein: CASSILRDSSYEQYF
CDR3 DNA: TGTGCCAGCAGCATCCTCCGGGACTCCTCCTACGAGCAGTACTTC

V gene: TRBV27
D gene: TRBD1
J gene: TRBJ1-5
CDR3 length: 17
clone size: .
CDR3 protein: CASSSLSLGQGNQPQHF
CDR3 DNA: TGTGCCAGCAGTTCCTTATCCCTGGGACAGGGGAATCAGCCCCAGCATTTT

V gene: TRBV2
D gene: .
J gene: TRBJ1-1
CDR3 length: 12
clone size: once
CDR3 protein: CASSAISTEAFF
CDR3 DNA: TGTGCCAGCAGCGCGATTAGCACTGAAGCTTTCTTT

V gene: TRBV28
D gene: .
J gene: TRBJ1-1
CDR3 length: 15
clone size: .
CDR3 protein: CASIPPGSGRTEAFF
CDR3 DNA: TGTGCCAGCATCCCGCCGGGGTCCGGGCGCACTGAAGCTTTCTTT

V gene: TRBV20-1
D gene: .
J gene: TRBJ2-7
CDR3 length: 11
clone size: .
CDR3 protein: CSAGDGYEQYF
CDR3 DNA: TGCAGTGCTGGGGACGGCTACGAGCAGTACTTC

V gene: TRBV5-6
D gene: .
J gene: TRBJ2-7
CDR3 length: 14
clone size: .
CDR3 protein: CASSLTGLTYEQYF
CDR3 DNA: TGTGCCAGCAGCTTGACAGGACTTACCTACGAGCAGTACTTC

V gene: TRBV7-9
D gene: .
J gene: TRBJ2-7
CDR3 length: 14
clone size: .
CDR3 protein: CASSRDRGRHEQYF
CDR3 DNA: TGTGCCAGCAGCCGGGACCGGGGACGGCACGAGCAGTACTTC

V gene: TRBV25-1
D gene: .
J gene: TRBJ2-7
CDR3 length: 11
clone size: .
CDR3 protein: CAQGRAYEQYF
CDR3 DNA: TGTGCCCAAGGTCGGGCCTACGAGCAGTACTTC

V gene: TRBV9
D gene: .
J gene: TRBJ2-5
CDR3 length: 13
clone size: .
CDR3 protein: CASSVGNQETQYF
CDR3 DNA: TGTGCCAGCAGCGTAGGGAACCAAGAGACCCAGTACTTC

V gene: TRBV5-1
D gene: .
J gene: TRBJ2-5
CDR3 length: 13
clone size: once
CDR3 protein: CASSLGERETQYF
CDR3 DNA: TGCGCCAGCAGCTTGGGGGAAAGGGAGACCCAGTACTTC

V gene: TRBV19
D gene: TRBD2
J gene: TRBJ2-3
CDR3 length: 15
clone size: .
CDR3 protein: CASSIGLTSPDTQYF
CDR3 DNA: TGTGCCAGTAGTATAGGGTTGACTAGCCCAGATACGCAGTATTTT

V gene: TRBV5-1
D gene: .
J gene: TRBJ2-3
CDR3 length: 14
clone size: .
CDR3 protein: CASSLAPQTDTQYF
CDR3 DNA: TGCGCCAGCAGCTTGGCCCCACAAACAGATACGCAGTATTTT

V gene: TRBV4-3
D gene: .
J gene: TRBJ2-7
CDR3 length: 14
clone size: .
CDR3 protein: CASSHSATSYEQYF
CDR3 DNA: TGCGCCAGCAGCCACAGCGCGACATCCTACGAGCAGTACTTC

V gene: TRBV29-1
D gene: .
J gene: TRBJ2-3
CDR3 length: 16
clone size: .
CDR3 protein: CSVRGPLGRLTDTQYF
CDR3 DNA: TGCAGCGTTCGGGGGCCCCTCGGACGTCTTACAGATACGCAGTATTTT

V gene: TRBV9
D gene: TRBD1
J gene: TRBJ1-2
CDR3 length: 13
clone size: few
CDR3 protein: CASSVGQGYGYTF
CDR3 DNA: TGTGCCAGCAGCGTAGGACAGGGCTATGGCTACACCTTC

V gene: TRBV27
D gene: .
J gene: TRBJ1-2
CDR3 length: 12
clone size: .
CDR3 protein: CASSPRGSGYTF
CDR3 DNA: TGTGCCAGCAGTCCACGGGGTTCGGGCTACACCTTC

V gene: TRBV13
D gene: .
J gene: TRBJ2-3
CDR3 length: 13
clone size: .
CDR3 protein: CASSSYFTDTQYF
CDR3 DNA: TGTGCCAGCAGCTCCTATTTCACAGATACGCAGTATTTT

V gene: TRBV5-1
D gene: .
J gene: TRBJ2-5
CDR3 length: 14
clone size: .
CDR3 protein: CASSLAGSQETQYF
CDR3 DNA: TGCGCCAGCAGCTTGGCCGGCTCGCAAGAGACCCAGTACTTC

V gene: TRBV5-6
D gene: .
J gene: TRBJ1-3
CDR3 length: 14
clone size: .
CDR3 protein: CASSLTGFGNTIYF
CDR3 DNA: TGTGCCAGCAGCTTAACAGGATTCGGAAACACCATATATTTT

V gene: TRBV15
D gene: .
J gene: TRBJ2-2
CDR3 length: 16
clone size: .
CDR3 protein: CATSRGASPNTGELFF
CDR3 DNA: TGTGCCACCAGCAGAGGAGCTAGTCCGAACACCGGGGAGCTGTTTTTT

V gene: TRBV29-1
D gene: TRBD1
J gene: TRBJ1-2
CDR3 length: 14
clone size: .
CDR3 protein: CSVASGTANYGYTF
CDR3 DNA: TGCAGCGTTGCCTCCGGGACAGCTAACTATGGCTACACCTTC

V gene: TRBV9
D gene: .
J gene: TRBJ2-3
CDR3 length: 14
clone size: few
CDR3 protein: CASSPGVVADTQYF
CDR3 DNA: TGTGCCAGCAGCCCGGGGGTTGTCGCAGATACGCAGTATTTT

V gene: TRBV7-6
D gene: .
J gene: TRBJ2-7
CDR3 length: 14
clone size: .
CDR3 protein: CASSLALGSGEQYF
CDR3 DNA: TGTGCCAGCAGCTTAGCTCTGGGGTCGGGGGAGCAGTACTTC

V gene: TRBV7-9
D gene: .
J gene: TRBJ1-1
CDR3 length: 16
clone size: few
CDR3 protein: CASSLIPGQANTEAFF
CDR3 DNA: TGTGCCAGCAGCTTAATCCCCGGGCAGGCGAACACTGAAGCTTTCTTT

V gene: TRBV5-1
D gene: .
J gene: TRBJ2-5
CDR3 length: 13
clone size: .
CDR3 protein: CASSMGIGETQYF
CDR3 DNA: TGCGCCAGCAGCATGGGGATTGGGGAGACCCAGTACTTC

V gene: TRBV29-1
D gene: TRBD1
J gene: TRBJ1-2
CDR3 length: 16
clone size: .
CDR3 protein: CSVDRGQGRVGDGYTF
CDR3 DNA: TGCAGCGTCGACAGGGGACAGGGGAGGGTAGGTGATGGCTACACCTTC

V gene: TRBV18
D gene: .
J gene: TRBJ1-4
CDR3 length: 14
clone size: .
CDR3 protein: CASSRTPTNEKLFF
CDR3 DNA: TGTGCCAGCTCACGTACCCCAACTAATGAAAAACTGTTTTTT

V gene: TRBV6-5
D gene: TRBD2
J gene: TRBJ2-7
CDR3 length: 14
clone size: once
CDR3 protein: CASIVSGGAHEQYF
CDR3 DNA: TGTGCCAGCATTGTCTCGGGAGGGGCCCACGAGCAGTACTTC

V gene: TRBV7-2
D gene: TRBD2
J gene: TRBJ2-7
CDR3 length: 19
clone size: .
CDR3 protein: CASSPAGTSAAKASYEQYF
CDR3 DNA: TGTGCCAGCAGCCCGGCCGGGACTAGCGCCGCTAAAGCCTCCTACGAGCAGTACTTC

V gene: TRBV2
D gene: .
J gene: TRBJ1-2
CDR3 length: 16
clone size: once
CDR3 protein: CASSEMGPRRDYGYTF
CDR3 DNA: TGTGCCAGCAGTGAAATGGGGCCTCGAAGGGACTATGGCTACACCTTC

V gene: TRBV19
D gene: TRBD1
J gene: TRBJ1-1
CDR3 length: 15
clone size: .
CDR3 protein: CASSPTGAMNTEAFF
CDR3 DNA: TGTGCCAGTAGTCCTACAGGGGCGATGAACACTGAAGCTTTCTTT

V gene: TRBV29-1
D gene: .
J gene: TRBJ1-1
CDR3 length: 14
clone size: .
CDR3 protein: CSVDYLLKGGEAFF
CDR3 DNA: TGCAGCGTTGATTACCTCCTTAAAGGGGGTGAAGCTTTCTTT